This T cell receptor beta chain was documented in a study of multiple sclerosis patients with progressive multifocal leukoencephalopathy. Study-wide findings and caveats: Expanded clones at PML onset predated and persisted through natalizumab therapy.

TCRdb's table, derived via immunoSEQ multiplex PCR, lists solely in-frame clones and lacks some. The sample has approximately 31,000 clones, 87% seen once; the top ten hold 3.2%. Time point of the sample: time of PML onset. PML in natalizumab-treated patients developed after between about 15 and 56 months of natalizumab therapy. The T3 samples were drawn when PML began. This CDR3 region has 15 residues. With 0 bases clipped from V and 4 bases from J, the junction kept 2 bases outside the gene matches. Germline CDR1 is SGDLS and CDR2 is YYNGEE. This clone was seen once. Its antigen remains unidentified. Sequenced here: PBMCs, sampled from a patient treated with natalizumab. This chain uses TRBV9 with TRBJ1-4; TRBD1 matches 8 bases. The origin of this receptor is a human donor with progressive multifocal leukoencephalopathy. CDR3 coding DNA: TGTGCCAGCAGCGTAGGGGGACAGGATAATGAAAAACTGTTTTTT. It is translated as CASSVGGQDNEKLFF.